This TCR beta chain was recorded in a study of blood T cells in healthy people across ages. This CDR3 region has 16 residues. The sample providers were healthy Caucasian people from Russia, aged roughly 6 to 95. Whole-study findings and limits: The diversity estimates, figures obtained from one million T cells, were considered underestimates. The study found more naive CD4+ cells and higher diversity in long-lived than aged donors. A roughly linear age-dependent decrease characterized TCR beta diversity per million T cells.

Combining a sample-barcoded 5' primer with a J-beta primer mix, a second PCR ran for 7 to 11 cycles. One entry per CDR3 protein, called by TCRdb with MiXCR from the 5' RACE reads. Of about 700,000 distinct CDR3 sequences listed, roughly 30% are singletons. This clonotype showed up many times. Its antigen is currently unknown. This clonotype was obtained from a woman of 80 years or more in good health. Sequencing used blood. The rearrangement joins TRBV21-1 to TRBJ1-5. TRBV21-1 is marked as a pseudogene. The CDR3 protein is CASSKGLREVCQPQHF. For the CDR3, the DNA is TGTGCCAGCAGCAAAGGCCTCAGGGAGGTCTGTCAGCCCCAGCATTTT.